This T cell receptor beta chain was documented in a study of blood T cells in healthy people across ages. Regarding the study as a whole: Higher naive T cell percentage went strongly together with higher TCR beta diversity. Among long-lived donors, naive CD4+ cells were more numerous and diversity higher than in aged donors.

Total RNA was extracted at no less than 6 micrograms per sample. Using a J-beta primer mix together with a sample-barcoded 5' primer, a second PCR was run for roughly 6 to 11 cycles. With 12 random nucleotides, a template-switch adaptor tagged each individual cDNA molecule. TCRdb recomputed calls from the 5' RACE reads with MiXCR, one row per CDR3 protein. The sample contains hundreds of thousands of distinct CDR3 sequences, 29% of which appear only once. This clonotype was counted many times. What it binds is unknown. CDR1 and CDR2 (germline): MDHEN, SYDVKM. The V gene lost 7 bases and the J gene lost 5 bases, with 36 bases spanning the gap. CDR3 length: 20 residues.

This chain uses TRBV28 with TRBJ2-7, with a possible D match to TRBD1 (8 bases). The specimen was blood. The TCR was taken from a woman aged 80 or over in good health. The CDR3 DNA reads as TGTGCCAGCACCCGGGGAGGGAGACAGGGGCCGCCCGCGAGAGTCAACGAGCAGTACTTC. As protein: CASTRGGRQGPPARVNEQYF.